Listed below are T cell receptor beta chains from one sample, sequenced in a study of patients and donors after allogeneic stem cell transplantation. From the RT-PCR reads, TCRdb called clonotypes with MiXCR, one entry per CDR3 protein. The sample carries some 230,000 distinct CDR3 sequences, roughly an eighth recorded once. The source material was blood, either unsorted or a sorted T cell fraction (not recorded which). The receptor source for this set is a human donor who was either an allogeneic HSCT recipient or a stem cell or donor lymphocyte infusion donor (not recorded which). It is not recorded whose cells these are; they may come from a transplant donor. CDR3s include the opening cysteine and the closing phenylalanine or tryptophan. The D gene is left open where the match is weak. Clone size is stated in some rows and not others, as once, few, many or a class when expanded.

d_call: -; clone_size: few; j_call: TRBJ2-7; v_call: TRBV12-3/TRBV12-4; cdr3_nt: TGTGCCAGCAGCAAAGAACAGATTCTACACCGGGAGCAGTACTTC; cdr3_aa: CASSKEQILHREQYF
d_call: TRBD1; clone_size: -; j_call: TRBJ1-4; v_call: TRBV10-3; cdr3_nt: TGTGCCATCAGTGACGGGACAGGGAGAAATGAAAAACTGTTTTTT; cdr3_aa: CAISDGTGRNEKLFF
d_call: -; clone_size: few; j_call: TRBJ1-2; v_call: TRBV18; cdr3_nt: TGTGCCAGCTCACCAACTGGGCAGGGGAGCGGCTACACCTTC; cdr3_aa: CASSPTGQGSGYTF
d_call: -; clone_size: -; j_call: TRBJ1-4; v_call: TRBV29-1; cdr3_nt: TGCAGCGTTGATGTGGGGGGTAGGGTTGAAAAACTGTTTTTT; cdr3_aa: CSVDVGGRVEKLFF
d_call: -; clone_size: -; j_call: TRBJ2-5; v_call: TRBV7-7; cdr3_nt: TGTGCTAGCAGCAGCTGGATGCAAGAGACCCAGTACTTC; cdr3_aa: CASSSWMQETQYF
d_call: TRBD1; clone_size: many; j_call: TRBJ2-7; v_call: TRBV11-1; cdr3_nt: TGTGCCAGCAGCTCTCGACAGGGGAGAGCCTACGAGCAGTACTTC; cdr3_aa: CASSSRQGRAYEQYF
d_call: TRBD1; clone_size: -; j_call: TRBJ1-1; v_call: TRBV12-3/TRBV12-4; cdr3_nt: TGTGCCAGCAGCCTTGGACAGGGGGCGATGAACACTGAAGCTTTCTTT; cdr3_aa: CASSLGQGAMNTEAFF
d_call: TRBD1; clone_size: -; j_call: TRBJ2-5; v_call: TRBV29-1; cdr3_nt: TGCAGCGTTGAATCCCCCCGACAGGGGTCGGGGACCCAGTACTTC; cdr3_aa: CSVESPRQGSGTQYF
d_call: TRBD1; clone_size: -; j_call: TRBJ2-5; v_call: TRBV29-1; cdr3_nt: TGCAGCGTTCGGGGACAGGGTCAGACCCAGTACTTC; cdr3_aa: CSVRGQGQTQYF
d_call: -; clone_size: many; j_call: TRBJ2-5; v_call: TRBV29-1; cdr3_nt: TGCAGCGTTGATCGGGGCAGTGGGGAGACCCAGTACTTC; cdr3_aa: CSVDRGSGETQYF
d_call: TRBD2; clone_size: -; j_call: TRBJ2-6; v_call: TRBV2; cdr3_nt: TGTGCCAGCAGTAGCGGGAAGGCCAACGTCCTGACTTTC; cdr3_aa: CASSSGKANVLTF